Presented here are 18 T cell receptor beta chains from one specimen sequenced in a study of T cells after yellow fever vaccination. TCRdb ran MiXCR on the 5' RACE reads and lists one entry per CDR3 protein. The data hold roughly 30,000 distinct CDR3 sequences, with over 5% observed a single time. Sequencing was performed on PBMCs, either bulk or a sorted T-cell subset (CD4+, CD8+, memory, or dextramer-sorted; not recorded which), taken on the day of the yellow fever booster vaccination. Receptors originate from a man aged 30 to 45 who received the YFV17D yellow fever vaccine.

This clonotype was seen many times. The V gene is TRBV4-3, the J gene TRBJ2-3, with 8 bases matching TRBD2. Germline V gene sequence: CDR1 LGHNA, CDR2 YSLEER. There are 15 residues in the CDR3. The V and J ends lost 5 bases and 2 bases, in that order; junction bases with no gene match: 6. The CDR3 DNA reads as TGCGCCAGCAGCGGGAGCGGGGGCACCACAGATACGCAGTATTTT. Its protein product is CASSGSGGTTDTQYF.

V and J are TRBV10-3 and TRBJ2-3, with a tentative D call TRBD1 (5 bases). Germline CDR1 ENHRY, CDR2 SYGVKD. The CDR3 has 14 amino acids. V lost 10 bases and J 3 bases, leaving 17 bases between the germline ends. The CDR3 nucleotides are TGTGCCACTAAAGGGGTCAAGGGGACAGATACGCAGTATTTT. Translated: CATKGVKGTDTQYF.

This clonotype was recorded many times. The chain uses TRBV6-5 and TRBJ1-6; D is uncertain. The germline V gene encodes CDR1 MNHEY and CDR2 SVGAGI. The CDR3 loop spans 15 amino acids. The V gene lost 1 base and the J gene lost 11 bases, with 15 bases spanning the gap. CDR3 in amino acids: CASSYLLQGEPPLHF. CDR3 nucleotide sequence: TGTGCCAGCAGTTACTTATTACAAGGCGAGCCACCCCTCCACTTT.

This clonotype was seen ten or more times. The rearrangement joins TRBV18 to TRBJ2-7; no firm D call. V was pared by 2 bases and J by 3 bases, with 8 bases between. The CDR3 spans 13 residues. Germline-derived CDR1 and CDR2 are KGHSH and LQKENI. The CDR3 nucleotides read TGTGCCAGCTCACCAATAGGTGGCTACGAGCAGTACTTC. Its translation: CASSPIGGYEQYF.

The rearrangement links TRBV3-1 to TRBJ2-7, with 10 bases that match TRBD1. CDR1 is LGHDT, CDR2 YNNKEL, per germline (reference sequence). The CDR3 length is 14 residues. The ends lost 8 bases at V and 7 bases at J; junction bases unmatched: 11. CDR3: CASARRDRGWEQYF. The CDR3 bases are TGTGCCAGCGCTCGTCGGGACAGGGGTTGGGAGCAGTACTTC.

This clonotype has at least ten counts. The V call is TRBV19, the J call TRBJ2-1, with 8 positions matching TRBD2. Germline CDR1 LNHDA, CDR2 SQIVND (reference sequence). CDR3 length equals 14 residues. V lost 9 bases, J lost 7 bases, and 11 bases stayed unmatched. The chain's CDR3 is CARKRGTRGNEQFF. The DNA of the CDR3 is TGTGCCAGAAAACGTGGGACTAGAGGAAATGAGCAGTTCTTC. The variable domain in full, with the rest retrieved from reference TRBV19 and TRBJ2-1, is DGGITQSPKYLFRKEGQNVTLSCEQNLNHDAMYWYRQDPGQGLRLIYYSQIVNDFQKGDIAEGYSVSREKKESFPLTVTSAQKNPTAFYLCARKRGTRGNEQFFGPGTRLTVL.

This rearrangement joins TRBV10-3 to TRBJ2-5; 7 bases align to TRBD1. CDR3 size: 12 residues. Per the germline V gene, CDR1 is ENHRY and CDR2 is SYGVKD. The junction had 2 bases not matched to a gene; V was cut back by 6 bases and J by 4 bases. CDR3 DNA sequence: TGTGCCATCAGCCACAGGGGAGAGACCCAGTACTTC. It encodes CAISHRGETQYF.

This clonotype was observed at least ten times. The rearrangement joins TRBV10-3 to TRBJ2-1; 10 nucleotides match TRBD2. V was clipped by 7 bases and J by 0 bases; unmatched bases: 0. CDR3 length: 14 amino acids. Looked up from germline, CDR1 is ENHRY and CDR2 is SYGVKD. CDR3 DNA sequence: TGTGCCATCAAGCGGGAGGGCTCCTACAATGAGCAGTTCTTC. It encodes CAIKREGSYNEQFF.

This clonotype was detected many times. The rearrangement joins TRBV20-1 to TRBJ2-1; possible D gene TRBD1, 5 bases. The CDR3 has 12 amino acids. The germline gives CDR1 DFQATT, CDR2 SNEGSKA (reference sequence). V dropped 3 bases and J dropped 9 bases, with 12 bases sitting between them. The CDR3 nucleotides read TGCAGTGCTAGTCAGGGCCGCTTTGAGCAGTTCTTC. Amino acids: CSASQGRFEQFF.

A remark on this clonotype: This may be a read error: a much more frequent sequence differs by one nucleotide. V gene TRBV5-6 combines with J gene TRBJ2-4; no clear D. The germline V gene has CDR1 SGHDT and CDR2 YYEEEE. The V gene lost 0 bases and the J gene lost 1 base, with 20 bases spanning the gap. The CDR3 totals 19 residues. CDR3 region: CASSLARLRLLRAKNIQYF. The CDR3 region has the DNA TGTGCCAGCAGCTTGGCACGGCTCCGACTTTTGAGGGCCAAAAACATTCAGTACTTC.

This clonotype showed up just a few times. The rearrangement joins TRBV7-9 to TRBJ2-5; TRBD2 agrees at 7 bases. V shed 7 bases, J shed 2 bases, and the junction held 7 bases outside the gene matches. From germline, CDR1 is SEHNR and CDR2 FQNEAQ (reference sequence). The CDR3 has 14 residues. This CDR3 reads CASTQAGPQETQYF. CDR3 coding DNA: TGTGCCAGCACTCAAGCGGGACCTCAAGAGACCCAGTACTTC.

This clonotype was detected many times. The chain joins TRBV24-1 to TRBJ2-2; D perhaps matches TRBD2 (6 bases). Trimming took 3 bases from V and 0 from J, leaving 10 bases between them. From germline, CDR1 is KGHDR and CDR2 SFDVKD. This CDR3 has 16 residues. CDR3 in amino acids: CATSDTGLANTGELFF. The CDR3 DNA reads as TGTGCCACCAGTGATACGGGACTGGCGAACACCGGGGAGCTGTTTTTT.

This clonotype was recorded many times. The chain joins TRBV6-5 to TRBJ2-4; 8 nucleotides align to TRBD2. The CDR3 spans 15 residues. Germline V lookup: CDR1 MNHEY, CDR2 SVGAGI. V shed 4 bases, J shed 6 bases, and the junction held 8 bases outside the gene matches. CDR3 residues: CASSSSGRGRNIQYF. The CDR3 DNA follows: TGTGCCAGCAGTTCCAGCGGGAGAGGTAGAAACATTCAGTACTTC.

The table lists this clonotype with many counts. The CDR3 region is CSASRSMNTEAFF. The CDR3 DNA is TGCAGTGCCTCCAGGTCCATGAACACTGAAGCTTTCTTT. The V call is TRBV20-1, the J call TRBJ1-1; D is uncertain. The CDR3 contains 13 residues. V was shortened by 6 bases and J by 0 bases, with 11 bases between the two germline ends. Germline loops: CDR1 DFQATT, CDR2 SNEGSKA (reference sequence).

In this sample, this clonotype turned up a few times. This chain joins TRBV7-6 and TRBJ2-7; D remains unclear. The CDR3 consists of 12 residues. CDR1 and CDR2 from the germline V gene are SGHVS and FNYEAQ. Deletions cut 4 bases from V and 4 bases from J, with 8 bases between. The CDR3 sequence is CASSSDQYEQYF. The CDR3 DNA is TGTGCCAGCAGCTCGGACCAATACGAGCAGTACTTC.

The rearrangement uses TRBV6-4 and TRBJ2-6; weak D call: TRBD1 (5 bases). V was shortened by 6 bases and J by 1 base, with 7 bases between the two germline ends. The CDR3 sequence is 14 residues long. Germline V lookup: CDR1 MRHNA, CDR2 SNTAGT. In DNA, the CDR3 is TGTGCCAGCAGGCCAGGGTCTGGGGCCAACGTCCTGACTTTC. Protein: CASRPGSGANVLTF.

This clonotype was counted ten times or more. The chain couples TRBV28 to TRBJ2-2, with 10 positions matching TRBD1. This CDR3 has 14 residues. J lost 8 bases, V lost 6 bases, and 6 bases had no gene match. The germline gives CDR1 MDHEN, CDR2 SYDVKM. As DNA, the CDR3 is TGTGCCAGCAGGTCGACAGGGGGCAAAGGGGAGCTGTTTTTT. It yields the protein CASRSTGGKGELFF.

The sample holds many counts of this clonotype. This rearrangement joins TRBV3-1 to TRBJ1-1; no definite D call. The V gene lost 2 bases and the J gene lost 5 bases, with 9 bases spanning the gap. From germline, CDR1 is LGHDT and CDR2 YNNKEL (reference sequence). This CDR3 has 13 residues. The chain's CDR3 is CASSQIDETEAFF. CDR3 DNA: TGTGCCAGCAGCCAAATCGATGAAACTGAAGCTTTCTTT.